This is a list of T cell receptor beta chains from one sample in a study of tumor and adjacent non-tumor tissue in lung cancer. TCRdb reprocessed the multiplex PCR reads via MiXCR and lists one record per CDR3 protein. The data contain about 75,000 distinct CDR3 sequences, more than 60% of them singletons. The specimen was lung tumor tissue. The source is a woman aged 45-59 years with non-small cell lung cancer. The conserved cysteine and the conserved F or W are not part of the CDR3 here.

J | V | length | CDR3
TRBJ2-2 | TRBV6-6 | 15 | VSSVVPGQGLPGELF
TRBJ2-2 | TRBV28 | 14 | ASSLGLAGVTGELF
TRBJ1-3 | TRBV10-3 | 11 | ASSTGSGSTIY
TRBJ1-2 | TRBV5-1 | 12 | ASRLRQGNYGYA
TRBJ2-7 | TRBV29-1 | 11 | SISRDPTYEQY
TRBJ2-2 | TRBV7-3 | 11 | TSSLINTGELF
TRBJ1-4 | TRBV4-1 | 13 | ASSQVRTGGEKLF
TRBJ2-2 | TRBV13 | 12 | VSSNRGLTGELF
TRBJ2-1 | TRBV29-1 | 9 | SVGNPDEHF
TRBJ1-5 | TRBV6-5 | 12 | VSAVAEYNQPQH
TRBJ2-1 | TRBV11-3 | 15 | ASSLGLTSTSYNERF
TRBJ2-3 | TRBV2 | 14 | ASSEGTSGHTDTQY
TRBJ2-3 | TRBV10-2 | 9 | ASSIADTQY
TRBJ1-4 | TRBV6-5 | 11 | ASTHTGNDKLF
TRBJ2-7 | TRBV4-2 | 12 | ANSQVGAVYEQY
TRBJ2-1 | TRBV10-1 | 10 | ANCPGTASLF
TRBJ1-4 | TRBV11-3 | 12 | ASSLEGADEKLF
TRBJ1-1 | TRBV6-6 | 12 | VSSSGTANTEAF
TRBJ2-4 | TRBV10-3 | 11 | AISAHRGGIQY
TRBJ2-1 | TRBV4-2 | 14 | ASSQERLAGWNEQF
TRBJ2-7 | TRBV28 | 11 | ANSPGKAYGQY
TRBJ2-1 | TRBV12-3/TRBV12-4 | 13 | ASSLAGGSRDEQF
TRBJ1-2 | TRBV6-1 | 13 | ANSELETAFYGYT
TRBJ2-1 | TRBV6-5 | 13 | TSRTGAPSYNEQF
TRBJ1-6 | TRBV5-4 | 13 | ASSFEDRINSPHH
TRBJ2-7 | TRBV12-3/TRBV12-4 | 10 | ASTGAGAEQY
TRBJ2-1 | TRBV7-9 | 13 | ASSLDRGFYNEQF
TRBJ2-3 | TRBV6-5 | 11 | TSKDLSTDTQY
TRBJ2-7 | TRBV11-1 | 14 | ASIYSRVQRGAEQY
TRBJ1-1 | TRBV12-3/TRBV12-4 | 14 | ASSLGGREGDSEAF
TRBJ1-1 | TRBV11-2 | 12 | ASSLQVLGTETF
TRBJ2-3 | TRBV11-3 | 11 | ASSLIGTDTQY
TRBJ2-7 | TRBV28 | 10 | ASSPRGYEQY
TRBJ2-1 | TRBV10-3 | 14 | AISDPGTGSYNEQF
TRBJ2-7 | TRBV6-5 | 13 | ACRHPRTASYEQY
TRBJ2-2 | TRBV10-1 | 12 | ASTETLNTGELF
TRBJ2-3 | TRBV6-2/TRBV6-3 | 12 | ANSPYRNTDTQY
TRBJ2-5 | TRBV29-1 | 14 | SVEGGGVLREETQY
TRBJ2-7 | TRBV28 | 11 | TTGTGSRHEQY
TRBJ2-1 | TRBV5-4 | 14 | ASSAGLAGAGNEQF
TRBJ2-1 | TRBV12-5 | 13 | TSGLGQGSYNEQF
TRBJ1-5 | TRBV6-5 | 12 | ASSNGQGYQPQH
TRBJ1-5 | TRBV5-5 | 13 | ASSVNPDWNQPEH
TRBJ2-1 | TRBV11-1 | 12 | ASSSGPAGGLQF
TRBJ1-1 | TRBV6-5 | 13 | DSSYRTELITEAF
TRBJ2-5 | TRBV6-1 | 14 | VSIPFGSGNQETQY
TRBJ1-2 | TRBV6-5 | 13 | ASSYTATVNYGYT